This record concerns one T cell receptor beta chain sequence. TCRbeta library construction was performed incorporating unique molecular identifiers. TCRdb re-derived calls from the PCR reads in MiXCR, one entry per CDR3 protein. Of 450,000 to 500,000 distinct CDR3 sequences listed, around 13% were seen once; the top ten hold about 5.6%. The data were obtained in a study of T-cell reconstitution after alpha-beta-depleted transplantation in children. The CDR3 extends over 14 amino acids. Germline V gene data show CDR1 as SGHTA and CDR2 as FQGNSA. Trimming cost V 2 bases and J 7 bases, with 15 bases left between them.

This material consisted of PBMCs from the stem cell graft donor, taken from the stem cell graft. This sequence originates from a human donor who donated a stem cell graft to a child with combined immunodeficiency. This chain joins TRBV7-2 and TRBJ2-7; perhaps TRBD2 as D (5 bases). The CDR3 spells CASSLPGLVGEQYF. Written as DNA, the CDR3 is TGTGCCAGCAGCTTACCCGGACTGGTGGGGGAGCAGTACTTC.